This T cell receptor (beta chain) appears in the sequencing data of a study of cytomegalovirus exposure and HLA in healthy donors. Findings and caveats of the study: In a later analysis, most CMV-associated TCR beta chains appeared HLA-restricted. Reportedly, fewer N-insertions than the roughly 700-donor mean appeared in an Asian-associated ancestry cluster in a later analysis. TCR beta V- and J-gene trimming, according to a later analysis, was linked to a missense DCLRE1C variant.

The PCR ran on 60 Vbeta and 13 Jbeta primers. Repertoires were generated with immunoSEQ multiplex PCR, while TCRdb's copy carries only in-frame clones and drops some. The repertoire holds about 170,000 clones, with less than 80% as singletons. A remark on this clone: No antigen is known for it.

This CDR3 contains 11 residues. Germline V gene data show CDR1 as MNHEY and CDR2 as SVGAGI. Trimming took off 4 bases at V and 4 bases at J, with 5 bases between the two ends. The specimen sequenced was PBMCs. This chain connects TRBV6-5 to TRBJ2-7; no firm D call. The TCR was taken from a female donor in good health and CMV-seronegative. Here the CDR3 reads CASSSFYEQYF. CDR3 sequence (DNA): TGTGCCAGCAGTTCTTTTTACGAGCAGTACTTC.